This T cell receptor beta chain originates from a study of breast tumors, draining lymph nodes, adjacent tissues. Study-level findings and limits: Tumor T cell lymph node origin was a supported hypothesis, not proven. Tumor repertoires ranked between lymph nodes and nontumor tissue in diversity, with V and J gene preferences. Luminal-like breast cancer showed significantly higher tumor–nontumor repertoire similarity than basal-like. Findings are consistent with lymph node origin and intratumoral expansion of most tumor T cells.

One entry per CDR3 protein results from TCRdb running MiXCR on the multiplex PCR reads. The sample yields approximately 170,000 distinct CDR3 sequences, roughly a third seen once. Germline V lookup: CDR1 LGHDT, CDR2 YNNKEL (reference sequence). The ends were cut back, 5 bases at V and 6 bases at J, with 13 bases in the middle. The CDR3 loop spans 14 amino acids. The lymph nodes were axillary draining lymph nodes from breast cancer patients. This clonotype has ten or more counts. What it binds is not known. Sequencing was carried out using axillary lymph node tissue. V is TRBV3-1 and J is TRBJ1-4; D is possibly TRBD1 (6 bases). This receptor was taken from a female donor with breast cancer. Some clones in this sample may be carry-over from other donors' samples. CDR3 loop: CASSSWTEDEKLFF. Here the CDR3 DNA reads TGTGCCAGCAGCTCATGGACAGAGGATGAAAAACTGTTTTTT.